The rows below give T cell receptor beta chains drawn from one sample of a study of PD-1 blockade in classical Hodgkin lymphoma. Profiling relied on immunoSEQ multiplex PCR, and the TCRdb table lists in-frame clones only, not all of them. The sample has some 93,000 clones, roughly 92% seen once; the top ten hold 2.5% to 3.5%. Sample: peripheral blood mononuclear cells (PBMCs), taken at baseline. These receptors were obtained from a human donor with classical Hodgkin lymphoma. Both conserved end residues are part of each CDR3. A D gene is named only where the DNA matches it firmly. Clone size is shown for a subset of rows, as once, few, many or a class of expanded clone.

CDR3 DNA,CDR3 protein,J gene,D gene,clone size,V gene
TGTGCCTGGAGGCGGACTAGCGGGAAGGGGCCGCAGTATTTT,CAWRRTSGKGPQYF,TRBJ2-3,TRBD2,once,TRBV30
TGTGCCACCAGCAGCATGGGAGGGAGAGCTTTCTTT,CATSSMGGRAFF,TRBJ1-1,.,.,TRBV15
TGTGCCAGCAGATGGACTAGCCTTAAGAACAATGAGCAGTTCTTC,CASRWTSLKNNEQFF,TRBJ2-1,TRBD2,.,TRBV28
TGTGCCATTCATTTAGCGGGAGGGGGGGATGAGCAGTTCTTC,CAIHLAGGGDEQFF,TRBJ2-1,TRBD2,.,TRBV6-1
TGTGCCAGCAGCTTCTTCGGGACTAGCGGGAGGGCCTGGGAGACCCAGTACTTC,CASSFFGTSGRAWETQYF,TRBJ2-5,TRBD2,.,TRBV5-6
TGTGCCTGGAGTGGGGCCGGGACAGGGGTCCACGAGCAGTACTTC,CAWSGAGTGVHEQYF,TRBJ2-7,TRBD1,.,TRBV30
TGCGCCAGCAGCCGGACAGGGAGCTCCTACAATGAGCAGTTCTTC,CASSRTGSSYNEQFF,TRBJ2-1,TRBD1,.,TRBV5-1
TGCGCCAGCAGCCGTCTTAGAACAGGGGCTGGAACTGAAGCTTTCTTT,CASSRLRTGAGTEAFF,TRBJ1-1,TRBD1,.,TRBV4-1
TGTGCCAGCAGTGAACTGGGTGGGCGCGGCTACACCTTC,CASSELGGRGYTF,TRBJ1-2,.,few,TRBV6-1
TGCGCCAGCAATCGGAGACAGGGCATCCCTACTAACTATGGCTACACCTTC,CASNRRQGIPTNYGYTF,TRBJ1-2,TRBD1,.,TRBV23-1
TGTGCCAGCACCACGGGCTTTGGGCCCTACGAGCAGTACTTC,CASTTGFGPYEQYF,TRBJ2-7,.,.,TRBV6-1
TGCGCCAGCAGCCAAGACGGAGCTAATGAAAAACTGTTTTTT,CASSQDGANEKLFF,TRBJ1-4,.,.,TRBV4-1
TGTGCCAGCAGAGAGGGACTAGCGGGAGCAGGCGATGAGCAGTTCTTC,CASREGLAGAGDEQFF,TRBJ2-1,TRBD2,.,TRBV5-4
TGCGCCAGCAGCTTGGAGCCCGAGGCTAATGAAAAACTGTTTTTT,CASSLEPEANEKLFF,TRBJ1-4,.,.,TRBV5-1
TGTGCCAGTAGAGAGACAGGACGGAACACCGGGGAGCTGTTTTTT,CASRETGRNTGELFF,TRBJ2-2,.,.,TRBV19
TGTGCCAGCAGCTTAGCGGCTACCGGGGAGCTGTTTTTT,CASSLAATGELFF,TRBJ2-2,.,.,TRBV13
TGTGCCAGCAGCTTTAATCTGAACACTGAAGCTTTCTTT,CASSFNLNTEAFF,TRBJ1-1,.,.,TRBV7-6
TGTGCCACCAGCAGTACAGGGAGAGCGGATGAAAAACTGTTTTTT,CATSSTGRADEKLFF,TRBJ1-4,.,.,TRBV15
TGCGCCAGCAGTGAGTCGGGCAGGGGCGAGCAGTACTTC,CASSESGRGEQYF,TRBJ2-7,.,.,TRBV10-1
TGCGCCAGCAGCTTGGTGGACAGTCAAGAGACCCAGTACTTC,CASSLVDSQETQYF,TRBJ2-5,.,.,TRBV5-1
TGCGCCAGCAGACGTCAGGGGGCGAACACCGGGGAGCTGTTTTTT,CASRRQGANTGELFF,TRBJ2-2,TRBD1,.,TRBV4-1
TGTGCCACCAGCAGAGGCAGGGGTGCGGGGAAAACCAGTCAGCCCCAGCATTTT,CATSRGRGAGKTSQPQHF,TRBJ1-5,.,.,TRBV15
TGTGCCAGCAGCTTAGTAACGGTGCCAGATACGCAGTATTTT,CASSLVTVPDTQYF,TRBJ2-3,.,.,TRBV7-6
TGCAGCGTGCCTACGACGGTCCAAGAGACCCAGTACTTC,CSVPTTVQETQYF,TRBJ2-5,.,.,TRBV29-1
TGTGCCAGCAGCGTAGAGGGACTAGCTTTTTACAATGAGCAGTTCTTC,CASSVEGLAFYNEQFF,TRBJ2-1,TRBD2,once,TRBV9
TGCAGCGTTAGGCTCGCAGAGACCCAGTACTTC,CSVRLAETQYF,TRBJ2-5,.,.,TRBV29-1
TGTGCCAGCAGTTACGGGGGCAATGAGCAGTTCTTC,CASSYGGNEQFF,TRBJ2-1,.,once,TRBV27
TGTGCCAGTAGTCAACGCGGGACGGGGGTGCAGTACTTC,CASSQRGTGVQYF,TRBJ2-7,.,.,TRBV19
TGTGCCAGCAGTCCCCCCCTGTCTCGGGGGGGACGGGAAGTCTCTGGAAACACCATATATTTT,CASSPPLSRGGREVSGNTIYF,TRBJ1-3,.,.,TRBV2
TGTGCCAGCAGCCCGAGGACAGGCGGGGGTTACGAGCAGTACTTC,CASSPRTGGGYEQYF,TRBJ2-7,.,.,TRBV7-9
TGTGCCAGCAGCCACCAGGACAGCCGATACACCATATATTTT,CASSHQDSRYTIYF,TRBJ1-3,.,.,TRBV14